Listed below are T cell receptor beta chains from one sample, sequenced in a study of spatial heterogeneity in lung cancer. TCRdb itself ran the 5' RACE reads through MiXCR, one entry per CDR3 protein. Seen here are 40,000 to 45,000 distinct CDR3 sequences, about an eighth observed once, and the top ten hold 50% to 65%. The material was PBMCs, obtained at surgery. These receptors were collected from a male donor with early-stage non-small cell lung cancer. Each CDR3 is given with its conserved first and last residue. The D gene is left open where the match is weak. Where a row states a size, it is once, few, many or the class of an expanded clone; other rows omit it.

CDR3aa: CASSPRGGTGTIYTF; CDR3nt: TGTGCCAGTAGTCCCCGAGGGGGGACAGGGACCATCTACACCTTC; abundance: many; len: 15; j_gene: TRBJ1-2; v_gene: TRBV19; d_gene: TRBD1
CDR3aa: CASSPGTGNPEQYF; CDR3nt: TGTGCCAGCTCACCCGGGACAGGGAATCCCGAGCAGTACTTC; abundance: -; len: 14; j_gene: TRBJ2-7; v_gene: TRBV12-3/TRBV12-4; d_gene: TRBD1
CDR3aa: CSAPEAGEQTQYF; CDR3nt: TGCAGTGCTCCTGAGGCGGGGGAACAGACCCAGTACTTC; abundance: few; len: 13; j_gene: TRBJ2-5; v_gene: TRBV20-1; d_gene: TRBD2
CDR3aa: CSVDIGALGYEQYF; CDR3nt: TGCAGCGTTGACATTGGAGCTTTGGGCTACGAGCAGTACTTC; abundance: -; len: 14; j_gene: TRBJ2-7; v_gene: TRBV29-1; d_gene: -
CDR3aa: CAISPGLAGDGTQYF; CDR3nt: TGTGCCATCAGCCCGGGACTAGCGGGGGATGGGACCCAGTACTTC; abundance: many; len: 15; j_gene: TRBJ2-5; v_gene: TRBV10-3; d_gene: TRBD2
CDR3aa: CASSPRTKYTQYF; CDR3nt: TGTGCCAGCAGCCCCAGGACTAAGTATACGCAGTATTTT; abundance: few; len: 13; j_gene: TRBJ2-3; v_gene: TRBV9; d_gene: -
CDR3aa: CSVEGLANEQFF; CDR3nt: TGCAGCGTTGAAGGACTAGCCAATGAGCAGTTCTTC; abundance: -; len: 12; j_gene: TRBJ2-1; v_gene: TRBV29-1; d_gene: TRBD2
CDR3aa: CSVERGFEQYF; CDR3nt: TGCAGCGTTGAGCGGGGTTTCGAGCAGTACTTC; abundance: few; len: 11; j_gene: TRBJ2-7; v_gene: TRBV29-1; d_gene: -
CDR3aa: CSAREGVTQYF; CDR3nt: TGCAGTGCTAGAGAAGGGGTCACGCAGTATTTT; abundance: few; len: 11; j_gene: TRBJ2-3; v_gene: TRBV20-1; d_gene: -
CDR3aa: CASSPGPQGSYEQYF; CDR3nt: TGCGCCAGCAGCCCCGGACCCCAGGGCTCCTACGAGCAGTACTTC; abundance: many; len: 15; j_gene: TRBJ2-7; v_gene: TRBV4-3; d_gene: -
CDR3aa: CASRLTPGSSNEKLFF; CDR3nt: TGTGCCAGCAGGTTGACACCGGGAAGCTCTAATGAAAAACTGTTTTTT; abundance: few; len: 16; j_gene: TRBJ1-4; v_gene: TRBV6-1; d_gene: -
CDR3aa: CASSLGRRGPTDTQYF; CDR3nt: TGCGCCAGCAGCTTGGGACGGCGGGGGCCCACAGATACGCAGTATTTT; abundance: -; len: 16; j_gene: TRBJ2-3; v_gene: TRBV5-1; d_gene: -
CDR3aa: CASRGAGGRMYNEQFF; CDR3nt: TGTGCCAGCAGGGGAGCTGGGGGCCGAATGTACAATGAGCAGTTCTTC; abundance: few; len: 16; j_gene: TRBJ2-1; v_gene: TRBV6-2/TRBV6-3; d_gene: -
CDR3aa: CSAAKGSYGYTF; CDR3nt: TGCAGTGCTGCGAAAGGCAGCTATGGCTACACCTTC; abundance: -; len: 12; j_gene: TRBJ1-2; v_gene: TRBV20-1; d_gene: -